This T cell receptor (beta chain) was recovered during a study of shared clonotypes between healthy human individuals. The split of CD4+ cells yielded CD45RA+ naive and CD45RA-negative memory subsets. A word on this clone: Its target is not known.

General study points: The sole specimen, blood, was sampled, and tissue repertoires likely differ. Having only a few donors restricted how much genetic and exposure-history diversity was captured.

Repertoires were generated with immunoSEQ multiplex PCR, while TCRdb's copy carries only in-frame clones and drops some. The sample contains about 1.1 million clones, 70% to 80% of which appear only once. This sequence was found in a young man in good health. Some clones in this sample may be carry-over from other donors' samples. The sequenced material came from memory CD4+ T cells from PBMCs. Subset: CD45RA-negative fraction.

The DNA of the CDR3 is TGTGCCAGCTCACCACCGGGACAGAGATCTGGAAACACCATATATTTT. Its protein product is CASSPPGQRSGNTIYF. The chain recombines TRBV18 with TRBJ1-3; TRBD1 matches at 7 bases. J was trimmed by 1 base and V by 0 bases; bases with no gene match: 3. Per the germline V gene, CDR1 is KGHSH and CDR2 is LQKENI. The CDR3 is made up of 16 amino acids. Full variable domain (rest looked up from reference TRBV18 and TRBJ1-3): NAGVMQNPRHLVRRRGQEARLRCSPMKGHSHVYWYRQLPEEGLKFMVYLQKENIIDESGMPKERFSAEFPKEGPSILRIQQVVRGDSAAYFCASSPPGQRSGNTIYFGEGSWLTVV.